The 26 T cell receptor beta chains listed next were all sequenced from one sample in a study of blood T cell repertoires in COVID-19. The table came from immunoSEQ multiplex PCR; TCRdb's copy has only in-frame clones and leaves some out. The top ten clones hold 3.2% of a sample with some 190,000 clones, about 83% of them seen once. Sequenced: PBMCs or T cells enriched from blood (not recorded which). These receptors were taken from a woman in her thirties who had been exposed to COVID-19.

The rearrangement uses TRBV6-5 and TRBJ2-1; a possible D gene is TRBD2 (6 bases). The V gene's germline CDR1 is MNHEY and CDR2 SVGAGI. This CDR3 spans 16 amino acids. Trimming removed 0 bases at V and 9 bases at J, with 18 bases between. The DNA of the CDR3 is TGTGCCAGCAGTTACTCGCTTTGGCTAGCGAATGGTGAGCAGTTCTTC. Translating gives CASSYSLWLANGEQFF.

The chain employs TRBV7-2 and TRBJ1-1; perhaps TRBD1 as D (6 bases). The CDR3 runs to 15 residues. Trimming left V 9 bases short and J 1 base short, with 18 bases between. Germline assignment: CDR1 SGHTA and CDR2 FQGNSA. The CDR3 here is CASTPAPGENTEAFF. Here the CDR3 DNA reads TGTGCCAGTACTCCTGCCCCAGGGGAGAACACTGAAGCTTTCTTT.

This clone has just one count. The chain is built from TRBV2 and TRBJ2-1; D is ambiguous. CDR3 length: 13 amino acids. The V end was cut by 4 bases, the J end by 8 bases, with 12 bases between. The V gene's germline CDR1 is SNHLY and CDR2 FYNNEI. This CDR3 reads CASSVVRRDEQFF. For the CDR3, the DNA is TGTGCCAGCAGTGTGGTGCGTCGGGATGAGCAGTTCTTC.

The rearrangement links TRBV5-4 to TRBJ1-5; 9 nucleotides line up with TRBD1. CDR3 length equals 18 residues. The V segment lost 4 bases and the J segment 2 bases; nucleotides outside the gene matches: 13. Germline loops: CDR1 SGHNT, CDR2 YYREEE (reference sequence). The CDR3 is CASSPDRGKTRGNQPQHF. The CDR3 nucleotides are TGTGCCAGCAGCCCTGACAGGGGGAAAACCCGTGGCAATCAGCCCCAGCATTTT. The whole variable domain, remainder taken from reference TRBV5-4 and TRBJ1-5, is ETGVTQSPTHLIKTRGQQVTLRCSSQSGHNTVSWYQQALGQGPQFIFQYYREEENGRGNFPPRFSGLQFPNYSSELNVNALELDDSALYLCASSPDRGKTRGNQPQHFGDGTRLSIL.

The genes are TRBV7-3 and TRBJ1-2; D is ambiguous. The length of the CDR3 is 12 residues. Germline V CDR1 and CDR2: SGHTA, FQGTGA. The V gene lost 3 bases and the J gene lost 6 bases, with 8 bases spanning the gap. The CDR3 DNA reads as TGTGCCAGCAGCTTGTACGGAGATGGCTACACCTTC. As protein: CASSLYGDGYTF.

This clone was seen a handful of times. The V call is TRBV7-8, the J call TRBJ1-1; the D gene is possibly TRBD1 (6 bases). Trimming took off 6 bases at V and 1 base at J, with 15 bases between the two ends. Germline CDR1 SGHVS, CDR2 FQNEAQ. The CDR3 length is 15 residues. The CDR3 sequence: CASSFPGHPNTEAFF. DNA for the CDR3: TGTGCCAGCAGTTTCCCGGGACACCCGAACACTGAAGCTTTCTTT.

This clone was detected once. This chain uses TRBV6-2 or TRBV6-3 with TRBJ2-3; TRBD1 aligns across 10 bases. The germline V gene encodes CDR1 MNHEY and CDR2 SVGEGT. This CDR3 comprises 18 residues. With V trimmed by 0 bases and J by 3 bases, 9 bases remained unmatched. CDR3 bases: TGTGCCAGCAGTTACTCAGGTCCCTGGGACAGGGGAACAGATACGCAGTATTTT. Amino acids: CASSYSGPWDRGTDTQYF.

The V gene is TRBV6-1, the J gene TRBJ1-6; TRBD1 might be the D (5 bases). Germline V gives CDR1 MNHNS, CDR2 SASEGT. V gave up 3 bases and J gave up 5 bases, with 14 bases separating them. This CDR3 has 16 residues. For the CDR3, the DNA is TGTGCCAGCAGTGAGTTGGGGGGATCCAATAATTCACCCCTCCACTTT. It specifies CASSELGGSNNSPLHF.

The chain employs TRBV19 and TRBJ1-3, with D perhaps TRBD1 (5 bases). CDR1 and CDR2 from the germline V gene are LNHDA and SQIVND (reference sequence). The CDR3 has 18 amino acids. Trimming stripped 9 bases from V and 0 bases from J, with 24 bases between. This CDR3 is CASVGQGFTPSSGNTIYF. In DNA form, the CDR3 reads TGTGCCAGCGTGGGTCAGGGCTTCACTCCGAGCTCTGGAAACACCATATATTTT.

This rearrangement joins TRBV28 to TRBJ2-5; the D gene is possibly TRBD1 (6 bases). In germline, CDR1 is MDHEN, CDR2 SYDVKM. V gave up 5 bases and J gave up 4 bases, with 14 bases separating them. This CDR3 is 14 amino acids long. The CDR3 is CASSPVRGSETQYF. The CDR3 DNA follows: TGTGCCAGCAGTCCTGTCAGGGGATCAGAGACCCAGTACTTC.

The chain is built from TRBV19 and TRBJ1-1; tentative D call: TRBD1 (6 bases). This CDR3 region has 14 residues. The germline gives CDR1 LNHDA, CDR2 SQIVND (reference sequence). V lost 7 bases, J lost 1 base, and 13 bases lay in between. The CDR3: CASNRLDRNTEAFF. Here the CDR3 DNA reads TGTGCCAGTAATCGGCTGGACAGGAACACTGAAGCTTTCTTT.

The chain links TRBV3-1 (or the pseudogene TRBV3-2) to TRBJ2-1, with 9 nucleotides matching TRBD2. The CDR3 has 14 amino acids. The germline V gene encodes CDR1 LGHDT and CDR2 YNNKEL (reference sequence). After removal of 4 bases from V and 9 bases from J, the junction contained 7 bases not matched to a gene. CDR3 in amino acids: CASSLSGGQVEQFF. The CDR3 nucleotides are TGTGCCAGCAGCCTCAGCGGGGGGCAGGTTGAGCAGTTCTTC.

The V and J genes are TRBV14 and TRBJ1-2; TRBD1 aligns across 8 bases. The CDR3 is 14 residues long. Germline trimming cut 1 base from V and 10 bases from J; bases unmatched to any gene: 8. CDR1 and CDR2 from the germline V gene are SGHDN and FVKESK. In DNA form, the CDR3 reads TGTGCCAGCAGCCAAGGGAGGCAGGGGGCTGACTACACCTTC. Encoded protein: CASSQGRQGADYTF.

In DNA, the CDR3 is TGTGCCACCACCGACGACAGGGGAAGAGATGGCTACACCTTC. Its translation is CATTDDRGRDGYTF. The chain combines TRBV2 with TRBJ1-2; TRBD1 matches 8 bases. J was trimmed by 6 bases and V by 10 bases; bases with no gene match: 13. Germline-derived CDR1 and CDR2 are SNHLY and FYNNEI. CDR3 length: 14 residues.

The V and J genes are TRBV10-3 and TRBJ2-3; 11 bases line up with TRBD2. J lost 9 bases, V lost 6 bases, and 11 bases had no gene match. CDR3 length: 15 residues. Germline-derived CDR1 and CDR2 are ENHRY and SYGVKD. The CDR3 region has the DNA TGTGCCATCAGCCCCCTAGCGGGGGGATCCTCGACGCAGTATTTT. Translated, it gives CAISPLAGGSSTQYF.

The chain uses TRBV5-1 and TRBJ1-1; TRBD1 aligns across 7 bases. The CDR3 spans 14 residues. V lost 4 bases and J lost 11; bases outside the gene matches: 14. The germline gives CDR1 SGHRS, CDR2 YFSETQ. The CDR3 loop is CASSLSTTGSEAFF. CDR3 coding DNA: TGCGCCAGCAGCCTAAGCACGACAGGGTCAGAGGCTTTCTTT.

As to this clone: Within the sample, other DNA sequences also encode this same CDR3. CDR3 in amino acids: CASSDTGDTGELFF. In nucleotides, the CDR3 is TGCGCCAGCAGTGATACAGGCGACACCGGGGAGCTGTTTTTT. This sequence joins TRBV10-1 and TRBJ2-2, with D perhaps matching TRBD1 (5 bases). V was shortened by 3 bases and J by 3 bases, with 8 bases between the two germline ends. Germline loops: CDR1 WNHNN, CDR2 SYGVQD (reference sequence). The CDR3 covers 14 residues.

The chain carries TRBV9 and TRBJ2-2; 7 bases match TRBD1. CDR1 and CDR2 from the germline V gene are SGDLS and YYNGEE. The CDR3 is 16 amino acids. V lost 3 bases, J lost 5 bases, and 10 bases stayed unmatched. The CDR3: CASSARDRVGTGELFF. CDR3 bases: TGTGCCAGCAGCGCCAGAGACAGGGTCGGGACCGGGGAGCTGTTTTTT.

The chain's CDR3 is CASSLTRLSYEQYF. The CDR3 DNA follows: TGTGCCAGCAGCTTAACTCGCCTCTCCTACGAGCAGTACTTC. The chain joins TRBV7-2 to TRBJ2-7; D ambiguous. With 2 bases removed from V and 0 bases from J, the gap between germline ends came to 8 bases. This CDR3 is 14 amino acids long. Germline lookup yields CDR1 SGHTA and CDR2 FQGNSA. Variable domain in full (rest from reference TRBV7-2 and TRBJ2-7): GAGVSQSPSNKVTEKGKDVELRCDPISGHTALYWYRQSLGQGLEFLIYFQGNSAPDKSGLPSDRFSAERTGGSVSTLTIQRTQQEDSAVYLCASSLTRLSYEQYFGPGTRLTVT.

The genes are TRBV2 and TRBJ1-6; 7 bases match TRBD1. The CDR3 sequence is 14 residues long. From germline, CDR1 is SNHLY and CDR2 FYNNEI. Trimming took 11 bases from V and 7 from J; bases not matched to a gene: 11. CDR3 bases: TGTGCCGGAACCGCTCAGACAGGGAATTCACCCCTCCACTTT. It encodes CAGTAQTGNSPLHF.

The rearrangement uses TRBV19 and TRBJ1-1; weak D call: TRBD1 (6 bases). CDR3 size: 15 residues. Germline loops: CDR1 LNHDA, CDR2 SQIVND (reference sequence). Trimming pared 0 bases from V and 1 base from J, leaving 9 bases between. CDR3 sequence reads: CASSIDPGENTEAFF. The CDR3 region has the DNA TGTGCCAGTAGTATAGATCCAGGGGAGAACACTGAAGCTTTCTTT.

The chain has TRBV18 and TRBJ2-4; D may be TRBD2 (6 bases). V was shortened by 3 bases and J by 5 bases, with 11 bases between the two germline ends. The CDR3 is made up of 14 amino acids. The germline V gene encodes CDR1 KGHSH and CDR2 LQKENI. CDR3 in amino acids: CASSPAREENIQYF. CDR3 sequence (DNA): TGTGCCAGCTCACCGGCCAGGGAGGAAAACATTCAGTACTTC.

V is TRBV15 and J is TRBJ2-7; no firm D call. V shed 3 bases and J shed 0 bases, with 6 bases lying between them. Germline CDR1 is LNHNV and CDR2 is YYDKDF (reference sequence). CDR3 length: 13 residues. For the CDR3, the DNA is TGTGCCACCAGCAGTGCAGGCTCCTACGAGCAGTACTTC. This encodes CATSSAGSYEQYF.

This chain joins TRBV7-8 and TRBJ2-1, with TRBD2 matching over 8 bases. Germline assignment: CDR1 SGHVS and CDR2 FQNEAQ. The ends lost 3 bases at V and 0 bases at J; junction bases unmatched: 10. The CDR3 loop spans 18 amino acids. The CDR3 DNA sequence: TGTGCCAGCAGCTTCGACCTAGCGGGCCGGAGCTCCTACAATGAGCAGTTCTTC. Amino acids: CASSFDLAGRSSYNEQFF.

The gene calls are TRBV6-5 and TRBJ1-2, with D perhaps matching TRBD1 (6 bases). CDR3 length: 15 residues. Trimming took off 4 bases at V and 4 bases at J, with 16 bases between the two ends. Germline V gives CDR1 MNHEY, CDR2 SVGAGI. The CDR3 sequence is CASSSGATVPYGYTF. The CDR3 bases are TGTGCCAGCAGTTCAGGGGCGACAGTCCCCTATGGCTACACCTTC.

The CDR3 DNA follows: TGTGCCAGCTCACCTGATGTCCTAACTCAGCCCCAGCATTTT. This translates into CASSPDVLTQPQHF. This chain links TRBV18 with TRBJ1-5; D ambiguous. V lost 3 bases to trimming and J lost 6 bases, with 12 bases between them. Germline assignment: CDR1 KGHSH and CDR2 LQKENI. The CDR3 has 14 amino acids. Combining the CDR3 with reference TRBV18 and TRBJ1-5 gives the whole variable domain NAGVMQNPRHLVRRRGQEARLRCSPMKGHSHVYWYRQLPEEGLKFMVYLQKENIIDESGMPKERFSAEFPKEGPSILRIQQVVRGDSAAYFCASSPDVLTQPQHFGDGTRLSIL.